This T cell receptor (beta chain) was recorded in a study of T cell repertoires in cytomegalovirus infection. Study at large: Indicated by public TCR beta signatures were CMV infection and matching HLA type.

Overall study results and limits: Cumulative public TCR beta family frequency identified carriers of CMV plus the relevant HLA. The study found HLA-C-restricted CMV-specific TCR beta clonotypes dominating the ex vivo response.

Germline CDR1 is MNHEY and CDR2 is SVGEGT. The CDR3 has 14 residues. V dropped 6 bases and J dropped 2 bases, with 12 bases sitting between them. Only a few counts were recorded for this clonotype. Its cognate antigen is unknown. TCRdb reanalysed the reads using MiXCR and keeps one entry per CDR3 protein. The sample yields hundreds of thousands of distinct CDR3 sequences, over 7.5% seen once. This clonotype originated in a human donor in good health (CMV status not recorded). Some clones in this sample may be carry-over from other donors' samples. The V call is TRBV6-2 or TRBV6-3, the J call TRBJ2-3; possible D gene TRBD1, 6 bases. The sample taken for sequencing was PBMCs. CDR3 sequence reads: CASSLQGTTDTQYF. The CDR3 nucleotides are TGTGCCAGCAGCTTACAGGGCACCACAGATACGCAGTATTTT.